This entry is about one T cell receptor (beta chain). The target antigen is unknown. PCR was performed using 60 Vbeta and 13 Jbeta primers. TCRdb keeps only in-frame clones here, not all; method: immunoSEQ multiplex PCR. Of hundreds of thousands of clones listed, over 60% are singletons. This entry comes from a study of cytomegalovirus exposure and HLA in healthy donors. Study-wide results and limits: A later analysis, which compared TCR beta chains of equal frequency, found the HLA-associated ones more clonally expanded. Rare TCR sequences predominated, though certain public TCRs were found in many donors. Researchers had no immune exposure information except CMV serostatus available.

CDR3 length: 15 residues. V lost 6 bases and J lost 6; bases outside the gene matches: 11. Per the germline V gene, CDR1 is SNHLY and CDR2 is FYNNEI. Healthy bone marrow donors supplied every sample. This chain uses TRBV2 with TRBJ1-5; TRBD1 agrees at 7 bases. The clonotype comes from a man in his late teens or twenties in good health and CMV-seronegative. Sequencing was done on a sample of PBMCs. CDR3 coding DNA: TGTGCCAGCAGACGGGACAGAGGGCAAGGTCAGCCCCAGCATTTT. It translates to CASRRDRGQGQPQHF.